The 26 T cell receptor beta chains given below trace back to one sample, sequenced in a study of blood T cell repertoires in COVID-19. Here immunoSEQ multiplex PCR was the method, and the copy in TCRdb shows in-frame clones only, minus some. The data show hundreds of thousands of clones, about 90% seen once. What was sequenced was peripheral blood. These receptors all come from a man between 18 and 35 years old with active or convalescent COVID-19.

This rearrangement joins TRBV6-5 to TRBJ1-2, with D tentatively TRBD1 (6 bases). Germline CDR1 MNHEY, CDR2 SVGAGI. Trimming removed 6 bases at V and 7 bases at J, with 15 bases between. The CDR3 covers 13 residues. The CDR3 protein is CASRPDRFSGYTF. CDR3 DNA sequence: TGTGCCAGCAGACCTGACAGGTTTAGTGGCTACACCTTC.

The genes are TRBV9 and TRBJ2-3; the D gene is possibly TRBD1 (6 bases). With 7 bases removed from V and 4 bases from J, the gap between germline ends came to 19 bases. Germline-derived CDR1 and CDR2 are SGDLS and YYNGEE. The CDR3 runs 15 residues. The CDR3 here is CASCRSGGFADTQYF. The CDR3 DNA is TGTGCCAGCTGTCGGAGTGGGGGCTTCGCAGATACGCAGTATTTT.

This clone came up a few times. The V gene is TRBV14, the J gene TRBJ1-2; possible D gene TRBD1, 6 bases. V lost 4 bases and J lost 3, with 9 bases in between. Germline V gives CDR1 SGHDN, CDR2 FVKESK. The length of the CDR3 is 13 residues. The CDR3 DNA reads TGTGCCAGCAGCCGGGACACGTACTATGGCTACACCTTC. Its translation is CASSRDTYYGYTF.

The V and J genes are TRBV6-5 and TRBJ1-5; tentatively, D is TRBD1 (5 bases). Per the germline V gene, CDR1 is MNHEY and CDR2 is SVGAGI. The CDR3 runs 16 residues. Trimming took off 2 bases at V and 5 bases at J, with 16 bases between the two ends. CDR3 sequence: CASSYPQGQRDQPQHF. For the CDR3, the DNA is TGTGCCAGCAGTTACCCGCAGGGTCAAAGGGATCAGCCCCAGCATTTT.

The chain is built from TRBV4-3 and TRBJ2-3, with 9 bases aligning to TRBD2. The CDR3 contains 17 residues. CDR1 and CDR2 from the germline V gene are LGHNA and YSLEER. Losses at the gene ends were 3 bases for V and 8 bases for J; bases not matched to a gene: 15. This CDR3 reads CASSQREGREGPGTQYF. The CDR3, as DNA: TGCGCCAGCAGCCAGAGGGAGGGGCGGGAGGGCCCCGGTACGCAGTATTTT.

The chain carries TRBV5-4 and TRBJ2-3, with D tentatively TRBD2 (5 bases). The CDR3 contains 15 residues. Trimming removed 4 bases from V and 0 bases from J, with 12 bases in between. Germline-derived CDR1 and CDR2 are SGHNT and YYREEE (reference sequence). DNA for the CDR3: TGTGCCAGCAGCCCGGCTCGGACTAGCACAGATACGCAGTATTTT. Encoded protein: CASSPARTSTDTQYF. The full variable domain, its missing parts supplied by reference TRBV5-4 and TRBJ2-3, is ETGVTQSPTHLIKTRGQQVTLRCSSQSGHNTVSWYQQALGQGPQFIFQYYREEENGRGNFPPRFSGLQFPNYSSELNVNALELDDSALYLCASSPARTSTDTQYFGPGTRLTVL.

The chain is built from TRBV11-2 and TRBJ2-3; D might be TRBD2 (5 bases). The length of the CDR3 is 15 residues. Germline V gene sequence: CDR1 SGHAT, CDR2 FQNNGV. Trimming cost V 5 bases and J 2 bases, with 14 bases left between them. CDR3 bases: TGTGCCAGCAGCGAGAGCGGTAGAACCACAGATACGCAGTATTTT. This gives the protein CASSESGRTTDTQYF.

The chain joins TRBV6-5 to TRBJ2-2; D possibly corresponds to TRBD1 (6 bases). The CDR3 totals 15 residues. Germline V gene sequence: CDR1 MNHEY, CDR2 SVGAGI. The germline V and J ends were trimmed by 5 bases and 0 bases, with 10 bases remaining between them. The CDR3 region is CASSTGFSNTGELFF. In DNA, the CDR3 is TGTGCCAGCAGTACAGGGTTTTCGAACACCGGGGAGCTGTTTTTT.

CDR3 region: CASSLDGDLSSSQYF. The CDR3 DNA follows: TGCGCCAGCAGCTTGGACGGGGATCTATCTTCATCCCAGTACTTC. The genes are TRBV5-1 and TRBJ2-5, with D maybe TRBD2 (5 bases). CDR1 SGHRS and CDR2 YFSETQ come from the germline V gene. The V end lost 0 bases, the J end lost 9 bases, and 18 bases lay between the germline ends. CDR3 size: 15 residues.

The gene calls are TRBV28 and TRBJ2-7; D call uncertain. The CDR3 is 13 amino acids. V was clipped by 2 bases and J by 3 bases, with 8 bases between them. Germline lookup yields CDR1 MDHEN and CDR2 SYDVKM. The CDR3 protein is CASSLGPGYEQYF. CDR3 nucleotide sequence: TGTGCCAGCAGTTTAGGTCCAGGCTACGAGCAGTACTTC.

CDR3 sequence: CASSPRGTGELFF. The CDR3 nucleotides read TGTGCCAGCAGCCCGAGGGGGACCGGGGAGCTGTTTTTT. J is TRBJ2-2 and V is TRBV3-1 (or the pseudogene TRBV3-2); perhaps TRBD1 as D (6 bases). The V gene lost 4 bases and the J gene lost 5 bases, with 8 bases spanning the gap. The CDR3 has 13 amino acids. CDR1 and CDR2 (germline): LGHDT, YNNKEL (reference sequence).

This chain links TRBV24-1 with TRBJ1-1; TRBD1 might be the D (6 bases). Trimming stripped 0 bases from V and 8 bases from J, with 9 bases between. This CDR3 has 13 residues. Germline V gene sequence: CDR1 KGHDR, CDR2 SFDVKD. CDR3 nucleotide sequence: TGTGCCACCAGTGATTTGAACAGGGACGAAGCTTTCTTT. Translated: CATSDLNRDEAFF.

The V and J genes are TRBV28 and TRBJ2-1, with TRBD2 matching 7 bases. Germline loops: CDR1 MDHEN, CDR2 SYDVKM. The CDR3 length is 14 residues. Trimming cost V 7 bases and J 6 bases; bases outside gene matches: 9. The CDR3 spells CASNIAGLGNEQFF. As DNA, the CDR3 is TGTGCCAGCAATATAGCGGGCCTAGGCAATGAGCAGTTCTTC.

This clone was counted once. The rearrangement uses TRBV13 and TRBJ2-5; TRBD1 is a possible D gene (6 bases). The length of the CDR3 is 13 residues. Germline assignment: CDR1 PRHDT and CDR2 FYEKMQ (reference sequence). V gave up 10 bases and J gave up 2 bases, with 14 bases separating them. The CDR3 coding sequence is TGTGCCACCCACCCAGGGGTTCAAGAGACCCAGTACTTC. As protein: CATHPGVQETQYF.

V and J are TRBV7-2 and TRBJ2-2; possibly TRBD1 for D (6 bases). Germline V gene data show CDR1 as SGHTA and CDR2 as FQGNSA. The CDR3 length is 15 residues. V lost 1 base and J lost 8, with 14 bases in between. The CDR3 bases are TGTGCCAGCAGCTTAGGGCTAGGGGGATGGGGGGAGCTGTTTTTT. It specifies CASSLGLGGWGELFF.

The chain uses TRBV4-3 and TRBJ2-1; TRBD2 matches 7 bases. The CDR3 spans 14 residues. V was pared by 1 base and J by 4 bases, with 1 base of the junction left unmatched. Germline CDR1 and CDR2: LGHNA and YSLEER. The CDR3 sequence is CASSQGTRYNEQFF. The DNA of the CDR3 is TGCGCCAGCAGCCAAGGGACTAGATACAATGAGCAGTTCTTC.

This chain connects TRBV25-1 to TRBJ1-4; unclear D gene. Germline values: CDR1 MGHDK, CDR2 SYGVNS. Trimming shortened V by 6 bases and J by 8 bases, and 19 bases separated the two germline ends. The CDR3 extends over 15 amino acids. CDR3 protein: CASSDSGNSREKLFF. For the CDR3, the DNA is TGTGCCAGCAGCGATTCGGGGAATTCGAGGGAAAAACTGTTTTTT.

The rearrangement uses TRBV7-2 and TRBJ1-1, with a possible D match to TRBD1 (5 bases). V gave up 5 bases and J gave up 5 bases, with 24 bases separating them. The CDR3 has 17 amino acids. Germline values: CDR1 SGHTA, CDR2 FQGNSA. The CDR3 nucleotides read TGTGCCAGCAGCCTAACACCAATGGGCAGGGCAAGGACTGAAGCTTTCTTT. Amino acid sequence: CASSLTPMGRARTEAFF.

The V and J genes are TRBV13 and TRBJ1-2; D is unclear. The CDR3 spans 13 residues. Deletions cut 1 base from V and 6 bases from J, with 9 bases between. CDR1 and CDR2 (germline): PRHDT, FYEKMQ (reference sequence). The CDR3 is CASSLEGGDGYTF. The CDR3 DNA sequence: TGTGCCAGCAGCTTAGAGGGCGGGGATGGCTACACCTTC.

This sequence joins TRBV7-2 and TRBJ2-3; D is perhaps TRBD1 (6 bases). Germline CDR1 SGHTA, CDR2 FQGNSA. The CDR3 sequence is 15 residues long. Trimming took 1 base from V and 2 from J, leaving 10 bases between them. CDR3 residues: CASSLGQAYTDTQYF. The CDR3 region has the DNA TGTGCCAGCAGCTTAGGACAGGCCTACACAGATACGCAGTATTTT.

V usage is TRBV7-8 and J usage is TRBJ1-1; 7 bases agree with TRBD1. V gave up 5 bases and J gave up 1 base; unmatched junction bases: 10. Germline loops: CDR1 SGHVS, CDR2 FQNEAQ. The CDR3 is 16 amino acids. The CDR3 loop is CASSARGALGNTEAFF. The CDR3 bases are TGTGCCAGCAGCGCCAGGGGGGCGCTGGGGAACACTGAAGCTTTCTTT.

The rearrangement links TRBV9 to TRBJ1-5, with D maybe TRBD1 (6 bases). Per the germline V gene, CDR1 is SGDLS and CDR2 is YYNGEE. Trimming removed 2 bases at V and 5 bases at J, with 14 bases between. The CDR3 spans 15 residues. In DNA form, the CDR3 reads TGTGCCAGCAGCGTTTCAGGGGAAATGGATCAGCCCCAGCATTTT. Its protein product is CASSVSGEMDQPQHF.

This chain connects TRBV27 to TRBJ2-1; the match to TRBD1 covers 7 bases. The ends lost 0 bases at V and 2 bases at J; junction bases unmatched: 1. The CDR3 length is 15 residues. Germline V gene lookup returns CDR1 MNHEY and CDR2 SMNVEV (reference sequence). CDR3 nucleotide sequence: TGTGCCAGCAGTTTATCAGGGACAGCCTACAATGAGCAGTTCTTC. It codes for CASSLSGTAYNEQFF.

The rearrangement joins TRBV12-2 to TRBJ2-7; TRBD2, the D gene given by the table, was not confirmed from the DNA. TRBV12-2 is labeled a pseudogene. The CDR3 extends over 18 amino acids. CDR3 nucleotide sequence: TGTGCAAGTCGCTTAGCCCCCCCGGCCGGGACTTCCCCGTTTGAGCAGTACTTC. Translation gives CASRLAPPAGTSPFEQYF.

The J gene is TRBJ2-1, the V gene TRBV3-1 (or the pseudogene TRBV3-2); 7 positions agree with TRBD2. The V gene's germline CDR1 is LGHDT and CDR2 YNNKEL (reference sequence). J was trimmed by 1 base and V by 6 bases; bases with no gene match: 3. This CDR3 has 14 residues. CDR3 sequence (DNA): TGTGCCAGCAGTGCGGGGGAATCCTACAATGAGCAGTTCTTC. Translating it yields CASSAGESYNEQFF.

The rearrangement links TRBV5-1 to TRBJ1-1; no reliable D call. The CDR3 length is 17 residues. CDR1 and CDR2 (germline): SGHRS, YFSETQ. V gave up 0 bases and J gave up 1 base, with 16 bases separating them. CDR3 DNA sequence: TGCGCCAGCAGCTTGGCCGGGATTAGAAAACCGAACACTGAAGCTTTCTTT. This sequence encodes CASSLAGIRKPNTEAFF.